This T cell receptor (beta chain) was recovered during a study of T-cell reconstitution after alpha-beta-depleted transplantation in children. This clonotype has only one observation. As it was prepared, the TCRbeta library received unique molecular identifiers. Via MiXCR, TCRdb re-called the PCR reads, giving one row per CDR3 protein. The table lists approximately 200,000 distinct CDR3 sequences, about 14% of them singletons. Germline loops: CDR1 DFQATT, CDR2 SNEGSKA (reference sequence). After removal of 7 bases from V and 2 bases from J, the junction contained 7 bases not matched to a gene. CDR3 length: 13 residues.

The chain has TRBV20-1 and TRBJ2-7, with TRBD2 matching 8 bases. The clonotype comes from a human donor who donated a stem cell graft to a child with acute lymphoblastic leukemia. Sequenced material: PBMCs from the stem cell graft donor, taken from the stem cell graft. CDR3 sequence reads: CSVPLAETYEQYF. Written as DNA, the CDR3 is TGCAGTGTACCACTAGCGGAGACCTACGAGCAGTACTTC.